Below are 3 T cell receptor beta chains sequenced from a single sample in a study of tumor and adjacent non-tumor tissue in lung cancer. Three rounds of nested PCR, following a modified ARM-PCR protocol, produced the TCRbeta library. One entry per CDR3 protein, called by TCRdb with MiXCR from the multiplex PCR reads. The sample includes 130,000 or so distinct CDR3 sequences, about 66% seen only once; the top ten take 13%. The template was RNA from unsorted bulk tissue. The sequenced material came from lung tumor tissue. The receptors shown here come from a young man with non-small cell lung cancer.

As to this clonotype: A much bigger clone sits one base away, suggesting this may be a read error. The chain has TRBV4-2 and TRBJ2-1; TRBD1 agrees at 8 bases. This CDR3 has 15 amino acids. From germline, CDR1 is LGHNA and CDR2 YNFKEQ. With V trimmed by 4 bases and J by 6 bases, 8 bases remained unmatched. CDR3 residues: CASSPGQGPCNEQFF. The DNA of the CDR3 is TGTGCCAGCAGCCCCGGACAGGGACCCTGCAATGAGCAGTTCTTC.

As to this clonotype: A clone one base away is much larger, so this may be a read error. This rearrangement joins TRBV6-5 to TRBJ2-1; D call uncertain. Per the germline V gene, CDR1 is MNHEY and CDR2 is SVGAGI. The CDR3 runs to 15 residues. CDR3 sequence (DNA): TGTGCCGGCAGCCCTGACACAAACTCCTACAATGAGCAGTTCTTC. This gives the protein CAGSPDTNSYNEQFF.

Concerning this clonotype: An end of the junction differs from the germline gene, which may be a read error. V gene TRBV11-1 combines with J gene TRBJ2-7; TRBD1 is a possible D gene (6 bases). CDR1 and CDR2 (germline): SGHAT, FQDESV (reference sequence). The CDR3 length is 18 residues. The CDR3 sequence: CDSSLRLPDRFLSYEHYF. The CDR3 coding sequence is TGTGACAGCAGCTTAAGGTTACCCGACAGGTTTCTCTCCTACGAGCATTACTTC.